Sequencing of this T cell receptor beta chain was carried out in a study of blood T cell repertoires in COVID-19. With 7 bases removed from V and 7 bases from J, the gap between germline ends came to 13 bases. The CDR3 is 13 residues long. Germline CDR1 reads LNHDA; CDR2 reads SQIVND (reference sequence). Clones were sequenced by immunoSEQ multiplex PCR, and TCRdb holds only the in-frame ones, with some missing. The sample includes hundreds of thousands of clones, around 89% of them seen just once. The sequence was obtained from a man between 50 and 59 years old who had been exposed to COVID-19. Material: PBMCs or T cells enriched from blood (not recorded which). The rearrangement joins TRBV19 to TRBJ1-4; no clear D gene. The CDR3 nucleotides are TGTGCCAGTATACGGTCAGCGGGTGAAAAACTGTTTTTT. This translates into CASIRSAGEKLFF.